The following is a T cell receptor (beta chain) sequence with its context. This specimen comes from a study of blood T cell repertoires in COVID-19. Overall study context: The origin of the acute and convalescent COVID-19 samples was the United States, Italy and Spain. T cells, B-cell-depleted T cells, or PBMCs supplied cDNA or gDNA.

Original handling: How many nucleated cells were present was estimated from reference gene primer amplification. The table came from immunoSEQ multiplex PCR; TCRdb's copy has only in-frame clones and leaves some out. Clone size and the V and J calls come from that table; the DNA yielded D and trimming. The sample yields approximately 110,000 clones, approximately 80% seen once. CDR3 size: 13 residues. The V end lost 7 bases, the J end lost 5 bases, and 12 bases lay between the germline ends. Germline V gene lookup returns CDR1 LNHNV and CDR2 YYDKDF (reference sequence). Specimen: peripheral blood. The rearrangement joins TRBV15 to TRBJ2-1; D possibly corresponds to TRBD2 (6 bases). The receptor was derived from a woman in her seventies with acute or convalescent COVID-19. The CDR3 here is CATTSGRDNEQFF. CDR3 DNA sequence: TGTGCCACCACCTCCGGGAGAGACAATGAGCAGTTCTTC.